These 8 T cell receptor beta chains were sequenced from one sample in a study of beta chain features in type 1 diabetes. General observations from the study: Type 1 diabetes patients had TCRB CDR3s that were shorter (moderately but significantly so) in all four CD4+ subsets.

Reverse transcribing all isolated RNA meant expressed TCRB transcripts were sequenced. Repertoires were generated with immunoSEQ multiplex PCR, while TCRdb's copy carries only in-frame clones and drops some. The data hold 95,000 to 150,000 clones, with roughly 15% observed a single time. These receptors have no identified antigens. Material: central memory CD4+ T cells from blood. Receptors originate from a man younger than 40 with type 1 diabetes.

This chain joins TRBV18 and TRBJ1-1, with TRBD1 as a possible D gene (6 bases). This CDR3 is 16 amino acids long. Germline assignment: CDR1 KGHSH and CDR2 LQKENI. Trimming removed 1 base at V and 5 bases at J, with 17 bases between. In DNA form, the CDR3 reads TGTGCCAGCTCACCACGATCGAGTCAGGGGACGACTGAAGCTTTCTTT. Translation: CASSPRSSQGTTEAFF. The full variable domain, its missing parts supplied by reference TRBV18 and TRBJ1-1, is NAGVMQNPRHLVRRRGQEARLRCSPMKGHSHVYWYRQLPEEGLKFMVYLQKENIIDESGMPKERFSAEFPKEGPSILRIQQVVRGDSAAYFCASSPRSSQGTTEAFFGQGTRLTVV.

This clone was picked up a small number of times. The genes are TRBV5-4 and TRBJ2-3, with 7 nucleotides matching TRBD2. Germline-derived CDR1 and CDR2 are SGHNT and YYREEE (reference sequence). The V gene end was trimmed by 5 bases and the J gene end by 4 bases; junction bases not matched to a gene: 7. CDR3 length equals 14 residues. This CDR3 reads CASRPGTTSDTQYF. The CDR3 nucleotides read TGTGCCAGCAGACCCGGGACTACATCAGATACGCAGTATTTT.

In DNA, the CDR3 is TGTGCCAGCAGCTTACGGGATACGCAGTATTTT. It translates to CASSLRDTQYF. The J gene is TRBJ2-3, the V gene TRBV7-2, with D unclear. This CDR3 is built from 11 residues. The germline V gene has CDR1 SGHTA and CDR2 FQGNSA. Trimming took 2 bases from V and 6 from J, leaving 3 bases between them.

The J gene is TRBJ2-4, the V gene TRBV7-9; 9 bases align to TRBD1. Germline CDR1 is SEHNR and CDR2 is FQNEAQ (reference sequence). The junction had 18 bases not matched to a gene; V was cut back by 4 bases and J by 5 bases. CDR3 length: 19 amino acids. As DNA, the CDR3 is TGTGCCAGCAGCTCGCAGGGGTTTCCGGGACAGGGAAGTGAAAACATTCAGTACTTC. It encodes CASSSQGFPGQGSENIQYF.

The chain combines TRBV5-1 with TRBJ2-2; no clear D. The germline V gene encodes CDR1 SGHRS and CDR2 YFSETQ. The CDR3 totals 14 residues. The V gene lost 3 bases and the J gene lost 7 bases, with 13 bases spanning the gap. The CDR3 DNA reads TGCGCCAGCAGCTCCTTCCCCGGGTACGGGGAGCTGTTTTTT. Its protein product is CASSSFPGYGELFF.

The J gene is TRBJ2-3, the V gene TRBV7-9, with D uncertain. The V gene lost 1 base and the J gene lost 1 base, with 6 bases spanning the gap. Germline CDR1 reads SEHNR; CDR2 reads FQNEAQ (reference sequence). This CDR3 is built from 14 residues. CDR3 amino acids: CASSLGAGTDTQYF. The CDR3 nucleotides read TGTGCCAGCAGCTTAGGGGCAGGCACAGATACGCAGTATTTT.

This chain joins TRBV18 and TRBJ2-1, with 9 bases lining up with TRBD1. This CDR3 comprises 16 residues. V lost 2 bases and J lost 6; bases outside the gene matches: 8. Germline CDR1 is KGHSH and CDR2 is LQKENI. CDR3 in amino acids: CASSPNKRQGVNEQFF. As DNA, the CDR3 is TGTGCCAGCTCACCAAACAAGCGACAGGGGGTCAATGAGCAGTTCTTC.

This clone turned up a few times. The chain employs TRBV30 and TRBJ2-2; D not resolved. The germline CDR1 and CDR2 sequences are GTSNPN and SVGIG (reference sequence). The CDR3 has 12 residues. Trimming took 0 bases from V and 2 from J, leaving 1 base between them. The CDR3 protein is CAWSVNTGELFF. The CDR3 DNA follows: TGTGCCTGGAGTGTAAACACCGGGGAGCTGTTTTTT.